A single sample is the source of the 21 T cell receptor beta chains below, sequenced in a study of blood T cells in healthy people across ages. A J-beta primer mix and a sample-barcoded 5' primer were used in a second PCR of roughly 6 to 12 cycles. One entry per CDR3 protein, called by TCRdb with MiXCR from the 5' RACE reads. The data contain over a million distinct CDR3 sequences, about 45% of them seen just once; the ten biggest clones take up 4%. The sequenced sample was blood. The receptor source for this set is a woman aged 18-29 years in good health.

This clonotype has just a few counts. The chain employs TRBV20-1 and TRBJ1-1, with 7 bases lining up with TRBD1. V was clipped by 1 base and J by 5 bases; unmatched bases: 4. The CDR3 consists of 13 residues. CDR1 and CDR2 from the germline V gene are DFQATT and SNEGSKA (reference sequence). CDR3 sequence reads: CSARVRGGTEAFF. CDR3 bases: TGCAGTGCTAGAGTCAGGGGGGGGACTGAAGCTTTCTTT.

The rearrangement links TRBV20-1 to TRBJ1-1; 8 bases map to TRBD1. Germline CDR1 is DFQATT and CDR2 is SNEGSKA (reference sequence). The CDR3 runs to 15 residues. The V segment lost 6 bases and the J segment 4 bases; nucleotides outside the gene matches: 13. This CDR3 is CSALRRDRPTTEAFF. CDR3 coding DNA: TGCAGTGCGCTAAGACGGGACAGGCCGACCACTGAAGCTTTCTTT.

The CDR3 DNA follows: TGTGCCAGCAGCCCCGGGACAGGGTGCGAGCAGTACTTC. It codes for CASSPGTGCEQYF. The J gene is TRBJ2-7, the V gene TRBV27; 9 bases map to TRBD1. The CDR3 runs to 13 residues. V lost 6 bases and J lost 6; bases outside the gene matches: 6. Germline V gene data show CDR1 as MNHEY and CDR2 as SMNVEV (reference sequence).

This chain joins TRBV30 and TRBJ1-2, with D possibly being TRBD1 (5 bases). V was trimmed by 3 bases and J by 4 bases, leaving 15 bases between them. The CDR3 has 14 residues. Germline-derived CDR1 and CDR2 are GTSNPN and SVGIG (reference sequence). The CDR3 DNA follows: TGTGCCTGGAGCGACTCGGGACTGCTCTATGGCTACACCTTC. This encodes CAWSDSGLLYGYTF.

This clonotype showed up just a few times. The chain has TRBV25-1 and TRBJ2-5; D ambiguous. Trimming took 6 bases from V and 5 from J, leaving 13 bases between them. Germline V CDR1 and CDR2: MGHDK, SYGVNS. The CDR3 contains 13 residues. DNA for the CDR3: TGTGCCAGCAGCCATCCCACGGTGGAGACCCAGTACTTC. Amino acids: CASSHPTVETQYF.

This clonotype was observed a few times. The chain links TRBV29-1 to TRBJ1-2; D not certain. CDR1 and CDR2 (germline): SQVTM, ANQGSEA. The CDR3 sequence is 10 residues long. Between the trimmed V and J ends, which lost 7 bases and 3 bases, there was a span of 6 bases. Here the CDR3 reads CSAEDYGYTF. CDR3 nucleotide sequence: TGCAGCGCCGAAGACTATGGCTACACCTTC.

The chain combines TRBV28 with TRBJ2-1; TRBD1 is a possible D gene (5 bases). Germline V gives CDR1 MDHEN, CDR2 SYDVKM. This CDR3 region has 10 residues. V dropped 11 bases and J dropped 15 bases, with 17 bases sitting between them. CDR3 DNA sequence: TGTGCCCCTCTGGGGCAGGCTTGGTTCTTC. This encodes CAPLGQAWFF.

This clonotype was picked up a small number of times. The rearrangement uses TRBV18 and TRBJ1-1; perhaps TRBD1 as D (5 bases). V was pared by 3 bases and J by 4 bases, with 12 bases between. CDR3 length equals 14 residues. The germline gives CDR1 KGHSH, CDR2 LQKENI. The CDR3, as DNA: TGTGCCAGCTCACCCGCAATTGGGGGCACTGAAGCTTTCTTT. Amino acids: CASSPAIGGTEAFF.

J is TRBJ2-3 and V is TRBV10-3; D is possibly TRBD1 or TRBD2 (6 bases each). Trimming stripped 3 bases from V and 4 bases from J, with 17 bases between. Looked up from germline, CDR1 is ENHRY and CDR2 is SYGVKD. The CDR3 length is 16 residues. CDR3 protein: CAISDPGGGTSDTQYF. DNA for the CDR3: TGTGCCATCAGTGACCCCGGGGGCGGTACTTCAGATACGCAGTATTTT.

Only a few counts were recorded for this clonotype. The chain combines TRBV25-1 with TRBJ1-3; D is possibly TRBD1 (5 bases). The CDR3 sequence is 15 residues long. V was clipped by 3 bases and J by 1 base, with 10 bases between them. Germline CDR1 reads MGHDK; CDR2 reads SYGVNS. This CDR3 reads CASSDPPGSGNTIYF. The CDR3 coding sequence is TGTGCCAGCAGTGACCCCCCAGGGTCTGGAAACACCATATATTTT. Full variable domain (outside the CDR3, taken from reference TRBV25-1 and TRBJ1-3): EADIYQTPRYLVIGTGKKITLECSQTMGHDKMYWYQQDPGMELHLIHYSYGVNSTEKGDLSSESTVSRIRTEHFPLTLESARPSHTSQYLCASSDPPGSGNTIYFGEGSWLTVV.

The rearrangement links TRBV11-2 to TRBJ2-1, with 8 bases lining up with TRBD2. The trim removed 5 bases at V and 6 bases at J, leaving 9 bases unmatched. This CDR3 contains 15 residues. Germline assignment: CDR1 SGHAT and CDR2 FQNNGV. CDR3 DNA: TGTGCCAGCAGCCGTTTCGCGGGAGGCGTCAATGAGCAGTTCTTC. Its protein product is CASSRFAGGVNEQFF.

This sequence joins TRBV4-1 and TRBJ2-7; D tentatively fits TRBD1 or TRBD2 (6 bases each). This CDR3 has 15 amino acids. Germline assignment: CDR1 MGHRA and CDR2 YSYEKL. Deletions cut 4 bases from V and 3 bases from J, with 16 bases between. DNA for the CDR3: TGCGCCAGCAGCCTAGGGCGGGACAATTACTACGAGCAGTACTTC. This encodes CASSLGRDNYYEQYF.

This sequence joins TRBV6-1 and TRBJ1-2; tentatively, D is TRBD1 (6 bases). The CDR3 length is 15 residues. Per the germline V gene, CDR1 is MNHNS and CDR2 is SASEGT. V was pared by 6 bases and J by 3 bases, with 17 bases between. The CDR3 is CASREPTGHYYGYTF. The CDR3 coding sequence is TGTGCCAGCAGGGAACCCACGGGACATTACTATGGCTACACCTTC.

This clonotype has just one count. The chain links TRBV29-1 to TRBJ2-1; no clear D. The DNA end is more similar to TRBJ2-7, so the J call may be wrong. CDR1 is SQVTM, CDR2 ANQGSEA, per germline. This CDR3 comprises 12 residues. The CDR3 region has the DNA TGCAGCGTCTACCCCATCCACAATGAGCAGTACTTC. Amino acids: CSVYPIHNEQYF.

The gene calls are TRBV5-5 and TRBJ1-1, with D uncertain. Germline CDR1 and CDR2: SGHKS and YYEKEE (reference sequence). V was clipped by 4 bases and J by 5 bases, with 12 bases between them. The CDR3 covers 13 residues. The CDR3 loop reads CASSAGWKTEAFF. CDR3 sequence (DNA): TGTGCCAGCAGCGCGGGATGGAAGACTGAAGCTTTCTTT.

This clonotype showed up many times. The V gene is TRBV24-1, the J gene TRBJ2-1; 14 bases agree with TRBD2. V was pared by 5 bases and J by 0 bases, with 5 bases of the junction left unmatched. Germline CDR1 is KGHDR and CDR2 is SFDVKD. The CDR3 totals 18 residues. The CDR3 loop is CATSAGLAGVSSYNEQFF. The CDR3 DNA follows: TGTGCCACCAGTGCGGGACTAGCGGGGGTCAGCTCCTACAATGAGCAGTTCTTC.

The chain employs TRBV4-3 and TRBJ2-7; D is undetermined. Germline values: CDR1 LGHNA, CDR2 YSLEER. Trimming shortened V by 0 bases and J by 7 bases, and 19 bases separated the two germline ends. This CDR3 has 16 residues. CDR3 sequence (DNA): TGCGCCAGCAGCCAAGATCCCGCGGCCTCCTACAATGAGCAGTACTTC. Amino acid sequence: CASSQDPAASYNEQYF.

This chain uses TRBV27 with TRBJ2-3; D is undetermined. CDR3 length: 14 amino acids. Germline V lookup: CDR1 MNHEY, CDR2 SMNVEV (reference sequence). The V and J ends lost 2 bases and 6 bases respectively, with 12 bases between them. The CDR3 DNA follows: TGTGCCAGCAGTTTACTTGAGGCGCGGGATACGCAGTATTTT. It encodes CASSLLEARDTQYF.

The CDR3 DNA sequence: TGTGCCAGTCGGACTAGCGGGAGCCACGAGCAGTACTTC. The encoded protein is CASRTSGSHEQYF. The V call is TRBV14, the J call TRBJ2-7, with 13 bases that match TRBD2. This CDR3 has 13 residues. V lost 9 bases and J lost 5; bases outside the gene matches: 4. Germline V lookup: CDR1 SGHDN, CDR2 FVKESK.

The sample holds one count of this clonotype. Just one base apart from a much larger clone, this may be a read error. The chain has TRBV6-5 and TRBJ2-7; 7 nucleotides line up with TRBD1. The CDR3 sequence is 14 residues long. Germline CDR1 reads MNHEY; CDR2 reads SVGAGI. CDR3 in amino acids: CARSYSTGEYEQYF. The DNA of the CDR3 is TGTGCCAGAAGTTACTCTACAGGGGAGTACGAGCAGTACTTC.

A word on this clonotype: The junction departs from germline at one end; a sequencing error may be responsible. In DNA, the CDR3 is TGTACCAGCAGCTTAGGGGGCCCGAGTCTCACCTTC. Translating it yields CTSSLGGPSLTF. The rearrangement links TRBV7-9 to TRBJ1-2; TRBD1 matches at 7 bases. The CDR3 sequence is 12 residues long. Germline CDR1 reads SEHNR; CDR2 reads FQNEAQ (reference sequence).